This is a list of T cell receptor beta chains from one sample in a study of blood T cells in healthy people across ages. A single record per CDR3 protein comes from TCRdb applying MiXCR to the 5' RACE reads. The data hold about 1.6 million distinct CDR3 sequences, with about 31% observed a single time. The sample was blood. Receptor source: a woman in her 30s in good health. CDR3s include the opening cysteine and the closing phenylalanine or tryptophan. The order of the fields is J gene, clone size, V gene, D gene, CDR3 protein, CDR3 DNA. The D gene is left open where the match is weak. Only part of the rows carry a size: once, few, many, or a class if the clone is expanded.

TRBJ2-1	NA	TRBV5-1	TRBD2	CASSWTGTSRNEQFF	TGCGCCAGCAGCTGGACCGGGACTAGTCGTAATGAGCAGTTCTTC
TRBJ2-5	few	TRBV5-1	NA	CASRVARETQYF	TGCGCCAGCAGAGTAGCTCGGGAGACCCAGTACTTC
TRBJ1-5	once	TRBV20-1	NA	CSARGTIRGMETQHF	TGCAGTGCTAGAGGGACTATACGAGGCATGGAGACCCAGCATTTT
TRBJ1-2	NA	TRBV12-3/TRBV12-4	NA	CASSLASRGNGYTF	TGTGCCAGCAGTTTAGCGTCGCGGGGCAATGGCTACACCTTC
TRBJ2-5	few	TRBV11-2	NA	CASSSGSMGKYF	TGTGCCAGCAGCTCAGGGAGCATGGGGAAGTACTTC
TRBJ2-7	NA	TRBV6-7	NA	CASSYLTWEQYF	TGTGCCAGCAGTTACCTTACATGGGAGCAGTACTTC
TRBJ1-2	NA	TRBV30	NA	CAWSNRGSGYTF	TGTGCCTGGTCAAATCGGGGTTCGGGCTACACCTTC
TRBJ2-7	NA	TRBV7-9	NA	CASSLVEQGYEQYF	TGTGCCAGCAGCTTAGTGGAACAGGGCTACGAGCAGTACTTC
TRBJ1-1	many	TRBV29-1	TRBD1	CSAYRGTEAFF	TGCAGCGCCTACAGGGGCACTGAAGCTTTCTTT
TRBJ2-1	NA	TRBV9	TRBD2	CASSVELAGDGYNEQFF	TGTGCCAGCAGCGTAGAACTAGCGGGAGACGGTTACAATGAGCAGTTCTTC
TRBJ1-6	NA	TRBV12-3/TRBV12-4	NA	CASSLALGPRPSPLHF	TGTGCCAGCAGTTTAGCATTGGGCCCCCGACCTTCACCCCTCCACTTT
TRBJ1-5	few	TRBV20-1	NA	CSARSGGGQPQHF	TGCAGTGCTAGATCTGGGGGGGGGCAGCCCCAGCATTTT
TRBJ2-1	many	TRBV12-3/TRBV12-4	NA	CASSARVSGPNEQFF	TGTGCCAGCAGTGCCCGGGTCAGTGGTCCCAATGAGCAGTTCTTC
TRBJ2-7	few	TRBV27	NA	CASSLGRGWYEQYF	TGTGCCAGCAGTTTGGGCCGGGGGTGGTACGAGCAGTACTTC
TRBJ2-5	few	TRBV4-2	TRBD2	CAGSQGTSEQEAQYF	TGTGCCGGCAGCCAGGGGACTAGCGAGCAAGAGGCCCAGTACTTC
TRBJ1-2	NA	TRBV29-1	NA	CSVGGKDYGYTF	TGCAGCGTGGGGGGGAAGGACTATGGCTACACCTTC
TRBJ2-2	NA	TRBV6-2/TRBV6-3	NA	CASMWTPIGTGELFF	TGTGCCAGCATGTGGACCCCTATAGGCACCGGGGAGCTGTTTTTT
TRBJ2-6	few	TRBV20-1	NA	CSARSSSPSGANVLTF	TGCAGTGCTAGAAGTTCTTCCCCCTCTGGGGCCAACGTCCTGACTTTC
TRBJ1-5	few	TRBV5-1	NA	CASSLAAGREENSNQPQHF	TGCGCCAGCAGCTTGGCCGCAGGACGGGAAGAAAATAGCAATCAGCCCCAGCATTTT
TRBJ2-7	few	TRBV18	TRBD1	CASSPQGGGGHEQYF	TGTGCCAGCTCACCACAAGGGGGCGGAGGCCACGAGCAGTACTTC
TRBJ2-1	NA	TRBV5-1	NA	CASSLETIASNEQFF	TGCGCCAGCAGCTTGGAGACAATCGCGTCCAATGAGCAGTTCTTC
TRBJ2-6	NA	TRBV7-7	NA	CASSPGTEVFSGANVLTF	TGTGCCAGCAGCCCCGGGACGGAAGTGTTCTCTGGGGCCAACGTCCTGACTTTC
TRBJ1-5	NA	TRBV18	NA	CASSSSNNQPQHF	TGTGCCAGCTCATCTAGTAACAATCAGCCCCAGCATTTT
TRBJ2-2	NA	TRBV5-1	NA	CASSLVTTNTGELFF	TGCGCCAGCAGCTTGGTCACGACGAACACCGGGGAGCTGTTTTTT
TRBJ1-2	NA	TRBV9	NA	CASSLQALDYGYTF	TGTGCCAGCAGCCTCCAGGCGTTGGACTATGGCTACACCTTC
TRBJ2-7	few	TRBV28	NA	CASSSRIASSYEQYF	TGTGCCAGCAGTTCTCGGATAGCGAGCTCCTACGAGCAGTACTTC
TRBJ2-3	NA	TRBV5-1	TRBD2	CASSASGGGTDTQYF	TGCGCCAGCAGTGCTAGCGGGGGGGGCACAGATACGCAGTATTTT
TRBJ2-5	few	TRBV7-9	NA	CASSQETREGEQYF	TGTGCCAGCAGCCAGGAGACCCGAGAGGGGGAGCAGTACTTC
TRBJ2-1	NA	TRBV20-1	TRBD1	CSASGRTGSSYNEQFF	TGCAGTGCTAGCGGTCGGACAGGGAGCTCCTACAATGAGCAGTTCTTC
TRBJ1-2	NA	TRBV16	TRBD1	CASSQSTGQGAGYTF	TGTGCCAGCAGCCAATCGACAGGACAGGGGGCTGGCTACACCTTC
TRBJ2-3	few	TRBV7-2	NA	CASSLAGRYTQYF	TGTGCCAGCAGCTTAGCGGGGCGTTATACGCAGTATTTT
TRBJ2-7	many	TRBV20-1	TRBD2	CSARPGLAYEQYF	TGCAGTGCTAGACCGGGACTAGCCTACGAGCAGTACTTC
TRBJ2-1	NA	TRBV5-1	NA	CASSLAEARQGLQSEQFF	TGCGCCAGCAGCTTGGCCGAGGCGAGACAGGGACTGCAAAGTGAGCAGTTCTTC
TRBJ2-7	once	TRBV6-2/TRBV6-3	NA	CASSCAYEQYF	TGTGCCAGCAGTTGCGCATACGAGCAGTACTTC